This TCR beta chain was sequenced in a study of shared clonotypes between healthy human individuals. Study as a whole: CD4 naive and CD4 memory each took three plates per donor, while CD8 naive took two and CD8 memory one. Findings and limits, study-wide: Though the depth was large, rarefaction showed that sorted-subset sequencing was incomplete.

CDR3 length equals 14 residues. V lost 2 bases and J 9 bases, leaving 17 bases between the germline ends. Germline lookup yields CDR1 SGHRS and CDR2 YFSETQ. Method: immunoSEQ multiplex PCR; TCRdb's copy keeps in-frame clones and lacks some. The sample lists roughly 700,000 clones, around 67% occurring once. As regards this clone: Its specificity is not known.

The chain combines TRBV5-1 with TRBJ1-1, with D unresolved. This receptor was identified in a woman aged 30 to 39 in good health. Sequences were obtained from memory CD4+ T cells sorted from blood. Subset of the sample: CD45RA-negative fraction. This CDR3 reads CASSFGIGHTKAFF. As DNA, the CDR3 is TGCGCCAGCAGCTTCGGGATAGGTCATACAAAAGCTTTCTTT.